This record concerns one T cell receptor (beta chain) sequence. What it recognizes is unknown. CDR1 and CDR2 from the germline V gene are SNHLY and FYNNEI. This CDR3 spans 16 amino acids. Trimming removed 6 bases from V and 5 bases from J, with 19 bases in between. Produced via immunoSEQ multiplex PCR; TCRdb's table is partial and in-frame only. The table shows about 140,000 clones, with roughly 92% occurring only once. This sample was taken from a study of T cell responses to AZD1222 COVID-19 vaccine. Study-level results: After two AZD1222 doses, spike-specific TCR breadth and depth rose versus day 0. Donors were mostly white British, more females; clonal diversity possibly underestimated.

The input for sequencing was peripheral blood, taken on day 0 of AZD1222 vaccination. The chain has TRBV2 and TRBJ1-4; the D is unclear. This TCR derives from an adult in good health. This CDR3 reads CASSLLGPSRNEKLFF. CDR3 DNA sequence: TGTGCCAGCAGCTTATTGGGCCCGAGTCGGAATGAAAAACTGTTTTTT.